The 21 T cell receptor beta chains presented below share a single source sample, sequenced in a study of cytomegalovirus exposure and HLA in healthy donors. It was with 60 Vbeta and 13 Jbeta primers that the PCR ran. Only in-frame clones appear in the TCRdb table, and some are missing; sequencing was by immunoSEQ multiplex PCR. The repertoire has approximately 190,000 clones, 70% to 90% of them found once; the top ten carry around 2%. The material sequenced was PBMCs. These receptors were obtained from a woman under 30 in good health and CMV-seropositive.

This clone has only one observation. The chain links TRBV7-9 to TRBJ2-3; perhaps TRBD2 as D (6 bases). This CDR3 is 14 amino acids long. The V and J ends lost 3 bases and 6 bases respectively, with 13 bases between them. The germline CDR1 and CDR2 sequences are SEHNR and FQNEAQ (reference sequence). Written as DNA, the CDR3 is TGTGCCAGCAGCTTTGCCCTGGGGAGGGATACGCAGTATTTT. Translated, it gives CASSFALGRDTQYF.

This clone has only a few counts. The chain uses TRBV6-5 and TRBJ2-7; TRBD1 aligns across 9 bases. Germline CDR1 and CDR2: MNHEY and SVGAGI. The CDR3 runs 14 residues. With V trimmed by 4 bases and J by 3 bases, 4 bases remained unmatched. CDR3 bases: TGTGCCAGCAGTTCGGGACAGGGCCGCTACGAGCAGTACTTC. Encoded protein: CASSSGQGRYEQYF.

The chain carries TRBV6-1 and TRBJ1-4; D may be TRBD1 (5 bases). In germline, CDR1 is MNHNS, CDR2 SASEGT. The CDR3 totals 16 residues. Trimming took 3 bases from V and 7 from J, leaving 18 bases between them. CDR3 region: CASSDQGGTASEKLFF. The CDR3 coding sequence is TGTGCCAGCAGTGATCAGGGAGGAACTGCCAGTGAAAAACTGTTTTTT.

The chain recombines TRBV5-1 with TRBJ2-1; 10 bases are shared with TRBD1. V dropped 4 bases and J dropped 8; count of bases not matched to a gene: 9. Germline CDR1 is SGHRS and CDR2 is YFSETQ. The CDR3 has 15 residues. CDR3 bases: TGCGCCAGCAGCCCGGCGGGACAGGGGTTCCATGAGCAGTTCTTC. This codes for CASSPAGQGFHEQFF.

A single count supports this clone. The V gene is TRBV4-3, the J gene TRBJ1-4; tentative D call: TRBD1 (5 bases). CDR3 size: 14 residues. Trimming shortened V by 0 bases and J by 7 bases, and 9 bases separated the two germline ends. The germline V gene has CDR1 LGHNA and CDR2 YSLEER. The CDR3 loop is CASSQDLGGEKLFF. The CDR3 region has the DNA TGCGCCAGCAGCCAAGATCTGGGGGGTGAAAAACTGTTTTTT.

This chain links TRBV4-2 with TRBJ2-1; 9 positions agree with TRBD2. Unmatched junction bases numbered 1, after V lost 0 bases and J lost 1 base. The CDR3 is made up of 16 amino acids. Germline CDR1 and CDR2: LGHNA and YNFKEQ. CDR3 coding DNA: TGTGCCAGCAGCCAAGATCTAGCGGGGTCCTACAATGAGCAGTTCTTC. Amino acids: CASSQDLAGSYNEQFF.

The chain employs TRBV6-1 and TRBJ2-2; 7 bases are a match to TRBD2. Germline-derived CDR1 and CDR2 are MNHNS and SASEGT. This CDR3 spans 14 amino acids. Germline trimming cut 7 bases from V and 5 bases from J; bases unmatched to any gene: 7. The CDR3 spells CASIDGGNTGELFF. CDR3 in DNA: TGTGCCAGCATTGACGGGGGGAATACCGGGGAGCTGTTTTTT.

The rearrangement joins TRBV7-9 to TRBJ2-5, with TRBD2 matching over 13 bases. The CDR3 is 16 residues long. Germline V gene lookup returns CDR1 SEHNR and CDR2 FQNEAQ (reference sequence). Trimming removed 0 bases from V and 2 bases from J; junction bases left unmatched: 0. The CDR3 region has the DNA TGTGCCAGCAGCTTAGCGACTAGCGGGGGGCAAGAGACCCAGTACTTC. Its protein is CASSLATSGGQETQYF. The full variable domain, its missing parts supplied by reference TRBV7-9 and TRBJ2-5, is DTGVSQNPRHKITKRGQNVTFRCDPISEHNRLYWYRQTLGQGPEFLTYFQNEAQLEKSRLLSDRFSAERPKGSFSTLEIQRTEQGDSAMYLCASSLATSGGQETQYFGPGTRLLVL.

This clone appeared a few times. V gene TRBV2 combines with J gene TRBJ1-1, with TRBD1 matching over 8 bases. Germline V gives CDR1 SNHLY, CDR2 FYNNEI. This CDR3 has 15 amino acids. The V segment lost 2 bases and the J segment 3 bases; nucleotides outside the gene matches: 5. CDR3 amino acids: CASSESPDRDTEAFF. CDR3 coding DNA: TGTGCCAGCAGTGAATCTCCGGACAGGGACACTGAAGCTTTCTTT.

The chain recombines TRBV7-6 with TRBJ1-1; tentatively, D is TRBD1 (6 bases). The CDR3 loop spans 15 amino acids. Trimming removed 5 bases at V and 3 bases at J, with 16 bases between. From germline, CDR1 is SGHVS and CDR2 FNYEAQ. In DNA form, the CDR3 reads TGTGCCAGCAGCACTCGGGCGGGGGCGGACACTGAAGCTTTCTTT. Translated, it gives CASSTRAGADTEAFF.

CDR3 sequence: CASSPGQGVHGYTF. The CDR3 nucleotides are TGTGCCAGCAGCCCAGGACAGGGGGTCCATGGCTACACCTTC. V gene TRBV7-6 combines with J gene TRBJ1-2; 10 nucleotides line up with TRBD1. This CDR3 has 14 amino acids. From germline, CDR1 is SGHVS and CDR2 FNYEAQ. The V segment lost 5 bases and the J segment 6 bases; nucleotides outside the gene matches: 6.

The chain is built from TRBV15 and TRBJ2-1; 10 positions agree with TRBD2. This CDR3 spans 15 amino acids. V lost 4 bases, J lost 7 bases, and 7 bases stayed unmatched. Germline values: CDR1 LNHNV, CDR2 YYDKDF (reference sequence). CDR3 DNA: TGTGCCACCAGCATCAGCGGGGGGGCGTATAATGAGCAGTTCTTC. It codes for CATSISGGAYNEQFF.

The V gene is TRBV6-1, the J gene TRBJ2-5; 7 positions match TRBD1. The CDR3 consists of 14 residues. Looked up from germline, CDR1 is MNHNS and CDR2 is SASEGT. Trimming removed 6 bases from V and 2 bases from J; junction bases left unmatched: 6. The CDR3 spells CASSGVTGQETQYF. In DNA form, the CDR3 reads TGTGCCAGCAGCGGCGTGACAGGGCAAGAGACCCAGTACTTC.

This clone showed up just once. The chain combines TRBV29-1 with TRBJ2-7; D gene unclear. This CDR3 is built from 10 residues. CDR1 and CDR2 from the germline V gene are SQVTM and ANQGSEA. Deletions cut 4 bases from V and 3 bases from J, with 4 bases between. The CDR3: CSVAGYEQYF. CDR3 nucleotide sequence: TGCAGCGTTGCGGGCTACGAGCAGTACTTC.

A few counts support this clone. The sample has other DNA sequences that encode this CDR3 too. This chain links TRBV6-4 with TRBJ2-3; 9 bases line up with TRBD2. Unmatched junction bases numbered 2, after V lost 3 bases and J lost 1 base. The CDR3 spans 15 residues. Germline values: CDR1 MRHNA, CDR2 SNTAGT. The DNA for the CDR3 is TGTGCCAGCAGTGAGGAGCGGGGGGGCACAGATACGCAGTATTTT. This gives the protein CASSEERGGTDTQYF.

The chain is built from TRBV6-6 and TRBJ1-2; D is uncertain. The CDR3 contains 15 residues. Trimming took off 2 bases at V and 3 bases at J, with 13 bases between the two ends. The germline CDR1 and CDR2 sequences are MNHNY and SVGAGI (reference sequence). The CDR3 DNA reads as TGTGCCAGCAGTTACGCGGGGAGGCGGTACTATGGCTACACCTTC. Amino acids: CASSYAGRRYYGYTF.

This chain connects TRBV2 to TRBJ2-2; no clear D gene. The CDR3 runs to 12 residues. The V and J ends lost 7 bases and 1 base respectively, with 4 bases between them. Germline-derived CDR1 and CDR2 are SNHLY and FYNNEI. This CDR3 reads CASNRNTGELFF. Here the CDR3 DNA reads TGTGCCAGCAACAGGAACACCGGGGAGCTGTTTTTT.

This rearrangement joins TRBV27 to TRBJ2-7; 8 bases match TRBD1. CDR3 length equals 16 residues. Germline values: CDR1 MNHEY, CDR2 SMNVEV (reference sequence). V was pared by 5 bases and J by 3 bases, with 12 bases of the junction left unmatched. The CDR3, as DNA: TGTGCCAGCAGTCATTGGGCGACAGGGGTTTACTACGAGCAGTACTTC. Amino acid sequence: CASSHWATGVYYEQYF.

V is TRBV4-3 and J is TRBJ1-3; the D gene is possibly TRBD1 (6 bases). This CDR3 comprises 15 residues. Trimming removed 2 bases at V and 4 bases at J, with 12 bases between. Looked up from germline, CDR1 is LGHNA and CDR2 is YSLEER. CDR3 sequence reads: CASSQYQGNGNTIYF. CDR3 sequence (DNA): TGCGCCAGCAGCCAATACCAGGGGAACGGAAACACCATATATTTT.

The genes are TRBV2 and TRBJ2-4; TRBD2 matches at 8 bases. With V trimmed by 3 bases and J by 9 bases, 7 bases remained unmatched. Looked up from germline, CDR1 is SNHLY and CDR2 is FYNNEI. The CDR3 consists of 14 residues. The CDR3 DNA is TGTGCCAGCAGTGAGGCTAGCGGGTGGGGCATTCAGTACTTC. It yields the protein CASSEASGWGIQYF.

Here the CDR3 DNA reads TGTGCCTGGAGCGTCGGGGGGGAGGCTTTCTTT. Residues: CAWSVGGEAFF. The gene calls are TRBV30 and TRBJ1-1; a weak D match, TRBD1 (5 bases). CDR1 and CDR2 (germline): GTSNPN, SVGIG (reference sequence). The V and J ends lost 3 bases and 11 bases respectively, with 13 bases between them. The CDR3 covers 11 residues. Full variable domain (remainder filled in from reference TRBV30 and TRBJ1-1): SQTIHQWPATLVQPVGSPLSLECTVEGTSNPNLYWYRQAAGRGLQLLFYSVGIGQISSEVPQNLSASRPQDRQFILSSKKLLLSDSGFYLCAWSVGGEAFFGQGTRLTVV.